These 15 T cell receptor beta chains share one sample of origin, sequenced in a study of regulatory T cells in long-lasting Graves disease (dated by TCRdb to 2020 to 2022). To prepare the library, multiplex PCR was applied. Sequencer: Illumina HiSeq 4000. CDR3 regions were amplified by Arm-PCR with iRepertoire HTBI primers to construct TCR beta libraries. TCRdb cleaned the public reads at Q25 with fastp, built clones with MiXCR and kept in-frame beta chains. Every CDR3 protein is listed once, alongside the most common genes and DNA of its rows. Present in this sample are around 480,000 distinct CDR3 sequences, around 16% of which were seen just once. The top ten clones comprise 12% of the sample. The time point label corresponds to: newly diagnosed GD, antithyroid drugs for less than 3 months. For both TCR sequencing and RNA sequencing, RNA was extracted from PBMCs in TRIzol. This same sample was also part of a study on T cells in Graves' hyperthyroidism and ophthalmopathy.

The sequences come from peripheral blood mononuclear cells (PBMCs), collected at new diagnosis, from a patient treated with antithyroid drugs. The receptor set was obtained from a man aged 35-49 years with Graves disease. Donor details come from another sample of the same person, matched by shared clones.

The chain employs TRBV19 and TRBJ1-2, with 8 bases lining up with TRBD1. Looked up from germline, CDR1 is LNHDA and CDR2 is SQIVND (reference sequence). Trimming at V came to 7 bases and at J to 4 bases, leaving 8 bases not matched to a gene. The CDR3 loop spans 14 amino acids. CDR3 DNA sequence: TGTGCCAGTAATCACGGACAGGGAGGCTATGGCTACACCTTC. The encoded protein is CASNHGQGGYGYTF.

Note on this clonotype: It may be a read error: a sequence one base away is much more abundant. V is TRBV27 and J is TRBJ1-2, with D maybe TRBD1 (5 bases). Germline V gene data show CDR1 as MNHEY and CDR2 as SMNVEV (reference sequence). Trimming stripped 5 bases from V and 8 bases from J, with 18 bases between. CDR3 size: 14 residues. CDR3: CASSDSGTGRGYTF. CDR3 bases: TGTGCCAGCAGTGATTCCGGGACGGGGCGCGGCTACACCTTC.

This clonotype was seen repeatedly, ten times or more. This sequence joins TRBV28 and TRBJ2-1; D might be TRBD2 (6 bases). The germline CDR1 and CDR2 sequences are MDHEN and SYDVKM. The CDR3 sequence is 17 residues long. V lost 4 bases and J lost 1, with 17 bases in between. CDR3 DNA sequence: TGTGCCAGCAGTTCTCGCGGGATAAGAAGGTCCTACAATGAGCAGTTCTTC. Encoded protein: CASSSRGIRRSYNEQFF.

This clonotype was observed many times. The CDR3 coding sequence is TGTGCCAGCAGTCCACCCGGGACTAGATCGGGCGAGCAGTACTTC. It yields the protein CASSPPGTRSGEQYF. The J gene is TRBJ2-7, the V gene TRBV3-1, with 8 bases lining up with TRBD2. V shed 6 bases, J shed 6 bases, and the junction held 13 bases outside the gene matches. This CDR3 has 15 amino acids. From germline, CDR1 is LGHDT and CDR2 YNNKEL (reference sequence).

The table lists this clonotype with many counts. One end of the junction does not line up with germline, which may come from a read error. This rearrangement joins TRBV5-1 to TRBJ2-7; 10 bases are a match to TRBD2. The CDR3 is 14 amino acids. CDR1 is SGHRS and CDR2 is YFSETQ in the germline V gene. CDR3 coding DNA: TGTGCCAGCTCAGCTAGCGGGAGCTCCTACGAGCAGTACTTC. Translation: CASSASGSSYEQYF. Complete variable domain (other parts from reference TRBV5-1 and TRBJ2-7): KAGVTQTPRYLIKTRGQQVTLSCSPISGHRSVSWYQQTPGQGLQFLFEYFSETQRNKGNFPGRFSGRQFSNSRSEMNVSTLELGDSALYLCASSASGSSYEQYFGPGTRLTVT.

The rearrangement uses TRBV3-1 and TRBJ1-3; 9 positions match TRBD1. CDR1 is LGHDT and CDR2 is YNNKEL in the germline V gene (reference sequence). Trimming at V came to 2 bases and at J to 4 bases, leaving 3 bases not matched to a gene. The CDR3 totals 15 residues. The DNA of the CDR3 is TGTGCCAGCAGCCAATGGGGACAGGGAGGAAACACCATATATTTT. Protein: CASSQWGQGGNTIYF.

This clonotype was detected many times. This chain connects TRBV28 to TRBJ2-1; D gene uncertain. The CDR3 totals 13 residues. V dropped 5 bases and J dropped 9 bases, with 14 bases sitting between them. Germline-derived CDR1 and CDR2 are MDHEN and SYDVKM. CDR3 protein: CASSTTPLSEQFF. The DNA of the CDR3 is TGTGCCAGCAGTACTACCCCGTTGAGTGAGCAGTTCTTC.

This clonotype was observed many times. Sequence at one end of the junction differs from germline and may be a read error. This chain connects TRBV11-2 to TRBJ2-7; 11 positions match TRBD2. The CDR3 has 13 residues. CDR1 and CDR2 (germline): SGHAT, FQNNGV. The CDR3 nucleotides are TGTGCCACCGTATCAGGGACTAGCGGACTCAAGTCGTTC. The encoded protein is CATVSGTSGLKSF.

This clonotype was seen many times. V usage is TRBV7-9 and J usage is TRBJ1-4; tentative D call: TRBD1 (5 bases). The CDR3 has 14 amino acids. Trimming removed 5 bases from V and 5 bases from J, with 12 bases in between. CDR1 and CDR2 (germline): SEHNR, FQNEAQ (reference sequence). Written as DNA, the CDR3 is TGTGCCAGCAGCCGCAGGGTCTCAAATGAAAAACTGTTTTTT. Its translation: CASSRRVSNEKLFF.

The genes are TRBV24-1 and TRBJ2-1; no clear D gene. Germline CDR1 reads KGHDR; CDR2 reads SFDVKD. The CDR3 loop spans 15 amino acids. V was pared by 3 bases and J by 0 bases, with 8 bases between. The CDR3 bases are TGTGCCACCAGTGATCAGATAAGCTCCTACAATGAGCAGTTCTTC. It translates to CATSDQISSYNEQFF.

Ten or more counts support this clonotype. V gene TRBV7-2 combines with J gene TRBJ2-7, with D possibly being TRBD1 (5 bases). Trimming pared 4 bases from V and 4 bases from J, leaving 11 bases between. CDR3 length: 13 amino acids. Germline V gene data show CDR1 as SGHTA and CDR2 as FQGNSA. The CDR3 protein is CASSSDSYYEQYF. Here the CDR3 DNA reads TGTGCCAGCAGCTCTGACAGTTATTACGAGCAGTACTTC.

The rearrangement links TRBV29-1 to TRBJ2-5, with D possibly being TRBD1 (8 bases). Germline V CDR1 and CDR2: SQVTM, ANQGSEA. This CDR3 comprises 12 residues. V lost 7 bases and J 4 bases, leaving 13 bases between the germline ends. The chain's CDR3 is CSAYRGGETQYF. CDR3 bases: TGCAGCGCCTACAGGGGGGGAGAGACCCAGTACTTC.

V usage is TRBV2 and J usage is TRBJ2-7, with TRBD1 as a possible D gene (5 bases). The length of the CDR3 is 14 residues. Trimming shortened V by 5 bases and J by 1 base, and 12 bases separated the two germline ends. Germline CDR1 is SNHLY and CDR2 is FYNNEI. The CDR3 protein is CASSRSAGSYEQYF. DNA of the CDR3: TGTGCCAGCAGTCGATCCGCAGGGTCCTACGAGCAGTACTTC. The variable domain in full, completed from reference TRBV2 and TRBJ2-7, reads EPEVTQTPSHQVTQMGQEVILRCVPISNHLYFYWYRQILGQKVEFLVSFYNNEISEKSEIFDDQFSVERPDGSNFTLKIRSTKLEDSAMYFCASSRSAGSYEQYFGPGTRLTVT.

This clonotype was recorded many times. The chain links TRBV6-1 to TRBJ2-3; tentatively, D is TRBD2 (5 bases). Germline V gives CDR1 MNHNS, CDR2 SASEGT. The CDR3 is made up of 16 amino acids. V was shortened by 4 bases and J by 3 bases, with 17 bases between the two germline ends. The CDR3 nucleotides are TGTGCCAGCAGTGCCTTTGGTAGCGCACTGACAGATACGCAGTATTTT. This gives the protein CASSAFGSALTDTQYF.

Of note for this clonotype: At one boundary the junction diverges from the germline segment, which might be a read error. This rearrangement joins TRBV6-2 or TRBV6-3 to TRBJ2-3, with D perhaps matching TRBD2 (6 bases). CDR3 length: 13 amino acids. Germline CDR1 and CDR2: MNHEY and SVGEGT. The CDR3 here is CASEGGITGTQYF. The CDR3 DNA is TGTGCCAGCGAGGGAGGAATCACAGGTACGCAGTATTTT.